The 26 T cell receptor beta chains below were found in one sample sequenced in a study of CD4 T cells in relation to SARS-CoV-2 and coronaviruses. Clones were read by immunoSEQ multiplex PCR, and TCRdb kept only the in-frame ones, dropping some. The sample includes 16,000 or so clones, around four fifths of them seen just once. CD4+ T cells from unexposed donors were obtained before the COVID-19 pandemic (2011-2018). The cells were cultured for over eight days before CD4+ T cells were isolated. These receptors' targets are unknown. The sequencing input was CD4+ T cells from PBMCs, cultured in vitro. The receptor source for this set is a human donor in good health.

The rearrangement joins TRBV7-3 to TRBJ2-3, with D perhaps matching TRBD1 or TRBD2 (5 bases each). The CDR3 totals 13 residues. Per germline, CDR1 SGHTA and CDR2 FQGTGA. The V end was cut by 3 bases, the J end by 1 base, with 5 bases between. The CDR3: CASSLGGTDTQYF. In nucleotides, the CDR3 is TGTGCCAGCAGCTTGGGGGGCACAGATACGCAGTATTTT.

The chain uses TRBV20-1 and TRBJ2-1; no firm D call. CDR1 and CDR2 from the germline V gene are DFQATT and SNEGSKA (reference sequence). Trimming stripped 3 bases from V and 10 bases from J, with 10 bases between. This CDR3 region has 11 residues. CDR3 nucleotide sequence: TGCAGTGCTAGGGCTTCTGGAGAGCAGTTCTTC. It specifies CSARASGEQFF.

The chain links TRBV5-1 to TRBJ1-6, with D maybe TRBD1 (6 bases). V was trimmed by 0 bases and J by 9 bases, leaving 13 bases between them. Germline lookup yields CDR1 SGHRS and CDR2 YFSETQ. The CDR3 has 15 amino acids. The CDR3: CASSLEQDRGSPLHF. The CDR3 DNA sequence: TGCGCCAGCAGCTTGGAACAGGACAGAGGTTCACCCCTCCACTTT.

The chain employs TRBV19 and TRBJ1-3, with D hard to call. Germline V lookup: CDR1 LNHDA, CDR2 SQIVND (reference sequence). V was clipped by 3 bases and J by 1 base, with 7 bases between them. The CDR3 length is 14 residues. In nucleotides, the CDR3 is TGTGCCAGTAGTATTTACGGGTCTGGAAACACCATATATTTT. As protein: CASSIYGSGNTIYF.

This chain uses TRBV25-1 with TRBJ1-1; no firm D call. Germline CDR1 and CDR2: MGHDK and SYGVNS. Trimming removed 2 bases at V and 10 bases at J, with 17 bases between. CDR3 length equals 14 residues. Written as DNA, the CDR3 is TGTGCCAGCAGTGAAAGGACCCGGGTTTCGGGAGCTTTCTTT. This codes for CASSERTRVSGAFF. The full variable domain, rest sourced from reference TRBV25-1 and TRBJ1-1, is EADIYQTPRYLVIGTGKKITLECSQTMGHDKMYWYQQDPGMELHLIHYSYGVNSTEKGDLSSESTVSRIRTEHFPLTLESARPSHTSQYLCASSERTRVSGAFFGQGTRLTVV.

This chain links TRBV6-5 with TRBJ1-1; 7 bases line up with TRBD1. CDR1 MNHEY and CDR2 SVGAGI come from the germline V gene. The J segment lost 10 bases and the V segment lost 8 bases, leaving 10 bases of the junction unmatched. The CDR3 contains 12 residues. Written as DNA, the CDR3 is TGTGCCAGCGGACGGGGTGAGGGGGCAGCTTTCTTT. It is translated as CASGRGEGAAFF.

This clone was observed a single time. The CDR3 loop is CASSWWRTDTQYF. The CDR3 DNA reads as TGTGCCAGCAGTTGGTGGAGGACAGATACGCAGTATTTT. The chain is built from TRBV28 and TRBJ2-3, with D possibly matching TRBD2 (5 bases). This CDR3 comprises 13 residues. V dropped 4 bases and J dropped 3 bases, with 8 bases sitting between them. Germline V gives CDR1 MDHEN, CDR2 SYDVKM. The full variable domain, completed using reference TRBV28 and TRBJ2-3, is DVKVTQSSRYLVKRTGEKVFLECVQDMDHENMFWYRQDPGLGLRLIYFSYDVKMKEKGDIPEGYSVSREKKERFSLILESASTNQTSMYLCASSWWRTDTQYFGPGTRLTVL.

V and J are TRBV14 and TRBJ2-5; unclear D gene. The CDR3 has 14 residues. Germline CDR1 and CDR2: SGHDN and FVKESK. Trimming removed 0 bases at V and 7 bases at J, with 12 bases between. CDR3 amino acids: CASSQDLRSGTQYF. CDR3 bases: TGTGCCAGCAGCCAAGATCTCCGATCCGGGACCCAGTACTTC.

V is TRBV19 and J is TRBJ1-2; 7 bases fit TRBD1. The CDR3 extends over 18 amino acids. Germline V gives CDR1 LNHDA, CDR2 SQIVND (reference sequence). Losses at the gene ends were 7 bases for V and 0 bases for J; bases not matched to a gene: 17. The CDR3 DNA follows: TGTGCCAGTAACCCGCGCCCCGGGACAGTACCGTCTAACTATGGCTACACCTTC. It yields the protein CASNPRPGTVPSNYGYTF.

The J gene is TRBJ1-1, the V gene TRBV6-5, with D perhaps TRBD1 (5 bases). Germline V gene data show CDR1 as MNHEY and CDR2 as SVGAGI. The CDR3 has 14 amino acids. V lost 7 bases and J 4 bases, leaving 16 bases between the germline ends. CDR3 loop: CASTTQGDGTEAFF. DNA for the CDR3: TGTGCCAGCACCACCCAGGGCGACGGCACTGAAGCTTTCTTT.

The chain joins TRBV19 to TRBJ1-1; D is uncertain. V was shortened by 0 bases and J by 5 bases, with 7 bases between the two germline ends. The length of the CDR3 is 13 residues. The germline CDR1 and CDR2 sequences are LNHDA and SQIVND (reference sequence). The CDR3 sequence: CASSIDRRTEAFF. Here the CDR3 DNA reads TGTGCCAGTAGTATAGATCGGCGGACTGAAGCTTTCTTT. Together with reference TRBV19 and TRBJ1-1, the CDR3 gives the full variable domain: DGGITQSPKYLFRKEGQNVTLSCEQNLNHDAMYWYRQDPGQGLRLIYYSQIVNDFQKGDIAEGYSVSREKKESFPLTVTSAQKNPTAFYLCASSIDRRTEAFFGQGTRLTVV.

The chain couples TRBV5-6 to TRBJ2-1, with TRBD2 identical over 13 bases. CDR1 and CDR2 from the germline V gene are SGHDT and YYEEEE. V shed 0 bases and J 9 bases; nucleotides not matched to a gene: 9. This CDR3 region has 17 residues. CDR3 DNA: TGTGCCAGCAGCTTGGCTCCCGGACTAGCGGGAGTTGGTGAGCAGTTCTTC. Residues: CASSLAPGLAGVGEQFF. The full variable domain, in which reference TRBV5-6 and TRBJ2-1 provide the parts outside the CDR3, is DAGVTQSPTHLIKTRGQQVTLRCSPKSGHDTVSWYQQALGQGPQFIFQYYEEEERQRGNFPDRFSGHQFPNYSSELNVNALLLGDSALYLCASSLAPGLAGVGEQFFGPGTRLTVL.

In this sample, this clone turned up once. CDR3 coding DNA: TGTGCCAGCAGCCAAAGGACAGGGCCTGAAGCTTTCTTT. Protein product: CASSQRTGPEAFF. This chain uses TRBV7-9 with TRBJ1-1; TRBD1 matches 8 bases. This CDR3 contains 13 residues. V was clipped by 5 bases and J by 6 bases; unmatched bases: 5. CDR1 is SEHNR, CDR2 FQNEAQ, per germline (reference sequence).

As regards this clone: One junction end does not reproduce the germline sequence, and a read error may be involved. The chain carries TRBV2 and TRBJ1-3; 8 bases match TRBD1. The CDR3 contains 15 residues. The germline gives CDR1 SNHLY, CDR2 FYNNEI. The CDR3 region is CASSLGQVSANTIYF. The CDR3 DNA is TGTGCCAGCAGTTTGGGACAGGTCTCTGCAAACACCATATATTTT.

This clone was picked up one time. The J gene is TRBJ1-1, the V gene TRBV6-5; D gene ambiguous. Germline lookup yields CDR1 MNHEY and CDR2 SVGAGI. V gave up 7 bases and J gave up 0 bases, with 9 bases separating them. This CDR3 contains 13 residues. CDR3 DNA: TGTGCCAGCACAGCTACATTGAACACTGAAGCTTTCTTT. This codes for CASTATLNTEAFF.

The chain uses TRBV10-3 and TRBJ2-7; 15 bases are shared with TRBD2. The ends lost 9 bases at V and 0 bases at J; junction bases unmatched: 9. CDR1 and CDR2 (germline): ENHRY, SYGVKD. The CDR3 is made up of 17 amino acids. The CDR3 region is CAINPGLAGGPSYEQYF. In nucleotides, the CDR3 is TGTGCCATTAATCCGGGACTAGCGGGAGGCCCCTCCTACGAGCAGTACTTC.

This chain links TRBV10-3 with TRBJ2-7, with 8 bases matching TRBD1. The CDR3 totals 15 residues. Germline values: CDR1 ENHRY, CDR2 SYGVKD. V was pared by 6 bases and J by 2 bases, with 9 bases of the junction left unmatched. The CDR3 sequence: CAISNSGGQTYEQYF. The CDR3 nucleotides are TGTGCCATCAGCAATTCAGGGGGCCAAACCTACGAGCAGTACTTC.

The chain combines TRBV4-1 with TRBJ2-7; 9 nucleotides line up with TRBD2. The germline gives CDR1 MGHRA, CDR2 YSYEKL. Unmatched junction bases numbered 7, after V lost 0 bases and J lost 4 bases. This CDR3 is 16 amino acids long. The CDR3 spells CASSQDEPTSGYEQYF. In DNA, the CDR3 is TGCGCCAGCAGCCAAGACGAACCCACTAGCGGGTACGAGCAGTACTTC.

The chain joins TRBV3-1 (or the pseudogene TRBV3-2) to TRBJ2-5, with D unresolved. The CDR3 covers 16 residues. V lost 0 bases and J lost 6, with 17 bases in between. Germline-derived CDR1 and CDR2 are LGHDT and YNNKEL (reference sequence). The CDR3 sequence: CASSQELGSRVQTQYF. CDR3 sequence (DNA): TGTGCCAGCAGCCAAGAGCTAGGCTCTCGGGTACAGACCCAGTACTTC.

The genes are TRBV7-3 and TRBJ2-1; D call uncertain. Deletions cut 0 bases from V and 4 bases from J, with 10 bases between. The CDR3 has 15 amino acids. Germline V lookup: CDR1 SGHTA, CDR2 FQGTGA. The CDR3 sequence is CASSLTFGTYNEQFF. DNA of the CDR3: TGTGCCAGCAGCTTAACATTCGGAACTTACAATGAGCAGTTCTTC.

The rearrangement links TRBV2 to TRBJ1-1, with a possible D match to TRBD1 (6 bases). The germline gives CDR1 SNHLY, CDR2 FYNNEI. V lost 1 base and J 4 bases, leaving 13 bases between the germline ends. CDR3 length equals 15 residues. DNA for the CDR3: TGTGCCAGCAGTGAAGACCGGGGGCAAGTCACTGAAGCTTTCTTT. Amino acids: CASSEDRGQVTEAFF. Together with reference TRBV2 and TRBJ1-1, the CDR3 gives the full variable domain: EPEVTQTPSHQVTQMGQEVILRCVPISNHLYFYWYRQILGQKVEFLVSFYNNEISEKSEIFDDQFSVERPDGSNFTLKIRSTKLEDSAMYFCASSEDRGQVTEAFFGQGTRLTVV.

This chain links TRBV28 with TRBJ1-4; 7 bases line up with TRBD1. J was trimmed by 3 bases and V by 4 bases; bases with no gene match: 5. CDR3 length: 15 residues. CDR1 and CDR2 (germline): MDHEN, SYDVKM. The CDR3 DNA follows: TGTGCCAGCAGTTCAACAGGGGATCCTAATGAAAAACTGTTTTTT. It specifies CASSSTGDPNEKLFF.

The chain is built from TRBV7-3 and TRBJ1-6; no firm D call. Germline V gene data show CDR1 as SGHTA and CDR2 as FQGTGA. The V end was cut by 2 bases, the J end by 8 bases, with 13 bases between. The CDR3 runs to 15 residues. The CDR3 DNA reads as TGTGCCAGCAGCTTAGTCCCAACGGAAGATTCACCCCTCCACTTT. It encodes CASSLVPTEDSPLHF.

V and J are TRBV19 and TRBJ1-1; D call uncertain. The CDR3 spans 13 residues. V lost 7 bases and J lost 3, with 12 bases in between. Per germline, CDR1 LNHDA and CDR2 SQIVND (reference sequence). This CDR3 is CASTTRPDTEAFF. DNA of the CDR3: TGTGCCAGTACCACTAGGCCGGACACTGAAGCTTTCTTT.

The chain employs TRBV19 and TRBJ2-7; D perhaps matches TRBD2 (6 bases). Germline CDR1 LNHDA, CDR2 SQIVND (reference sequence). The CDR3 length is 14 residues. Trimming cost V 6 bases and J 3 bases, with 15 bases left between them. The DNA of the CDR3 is TGTGCCAGTAGCCGGGACTTCCTAGGCTACGAGCAGTACTTC. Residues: CASSRDFLGYEQYF.

CDR3 nucleotides: TGTGCCCTACGAGGGGGGACAGGGGGCCTGGAGACCCAGTACTTC. It encodes CALRGGTGGLETQYF. The V gene is TRBV2, the J gene TRBJ2-5, with TRBD1 identical over 12 bases. V lost 11 bases to trimming and J lost 5 bases; unmatched junction nucleotides: 12. Per germline, CDR1 SNHLY and CDR2 FYNNEI. The CDR3 sequence is 15 residues long.